The 14 T cell receptor beta chains presented below share a single source sample, sequenced in a study of CD8 T cells in Susac syndrome. Reverse transcription of 0.5 to 1 ug RNA was performed with random hexamers. TCRdb processed the immunoSEQ multiplex PCR reads anew with MiXCR; each CDR3 protein has one entry. The data show 77,000 or so distinct CDR3 sequences, with about 92% seen just once and 0.4% to 0.55% held by the top ten. Specimen: CD4+ T cells from PBMCs. The receptors were sampled from a human donor with Susac syndrome.

This chain uses TRBV6-2 or TRBV6-3 with TRBJ2-3; possibly TRBD2 for D (6 bases). Trimming pared 4 bases from V and 2 bases from J, leaving 10 bases between. The CDR3 covers 14 residues. Germline V gives CDR1 MNHEY, CDR2 SVGEGT. DNA of the CDR3: TGTGCCAGCAGTTCTTGGGAGGTCACAGATACGCAGTATTTT. Translating it yields CASSSWEVTDTQYF.

This chain joins TRBV4-3 and TRBJ2-7; tentatively, D is TRBD2 (6 bases). The CDR3 has 17 amino acids. Germline V gene lookup returns CDR1 LGHNA and CDR2 YSLEER. V dropped 1 base and J dropped 3 bases, with 19 bases sitting between them. The CDR3 coding sequence is TGCGCCAGCAGCCAAGCTAACGGAGGGCCCTCGGGCTACGAGCAGTACTTC. Protein product: CASSQANGGPSGYEQYF.

The V and J genes are TRBV18 and TRBJ2-7; the match to TRBD1 covers 9 bases. The V segment lost 3 bases and the J segment 7 bases; nucleotides outside the gene matches: 7. This CDR3 is 14 amino acids long. Germline loops: CDR1 KGHSH, CDR2 LQKENI. DNA of the CDR3: TGTGCCAGCTCACCCGGGACAGGGCTGGGTGAGCAGTACTTC. It yields the protein CASSPGTGLGEQYF.

This rearrangement joins TRBV12-3 or TRBV12-4 to TRBJ2-1; 8 bases are shared with TRBD2. The CDR3 covers 13 residues. V lost 6 bases and J lost 7; bases outside the gene matches: 5. CDR3 DNA sequence: TGTGCCAGCAGCCGGCGGGAGGTAAATGAGCAGTTCTTC. Translation gives CASSRREVNEQFF.

The rearrangement joins TRBV24-1 to TRBJ2-1; either TRBD1 or TRBD2 may fit D (5 bases each). The CDR3 runs 14 residues. V was cut by 9 bases and J by 0 bases, with 11 bases left in between. In germline, CDR1 is KGHDR, CDR2 SFDVKD. CDR3 nucleotide sequence: TGTGCCACCTCACCAGGGAGCTCCTACAATGAGCAGTTCTTC. Translating it yields CATSPGSSYNEQFF.

The chain links TRBV18 to TRBJ1-6, with 7 bases aligning to TRBD1. Germline values: CDR1 KGHSH, CDR2 LQKENI. V lost 6 bases to trimming and J lost 6 bases; unmatched junction nucleotides: 8. The CDR3 is 15 residues long. This CDR3 reads CASSPNRDSNSPLHF. The CDR3 DNA is TGTGCCAGCTCCCCGAACCGGGACAGTAATTCACCCCTCCACTTT.

This chain uses TRBV6-5 with TRBJ1-2, with 8 bases lining up with TRBD1. The CDR3 covers 14 residues. CDR1 MNHEY and CDR2 SVGAGI come from the germline V gene. With V trimmed by 0 bases and J by 7 bases, 4 bases remained unmatched. The CDR3 loop is CASSYSIGQGGYTF. The CDR3 DNA follows: TGTGCCAGCAGTTACTCTATAGGACAGGGTGGCTACACCTTC.

CDR3 in DNA: TGCGCCAGCAGCCCCCCGGGGGGGGCAGCCTACAATGAGCAGTTCTTC. This encodes CASSPPGGAAYNEQFF. The rearrangement uses TRBV5-1 and TRBJ2-1; 8 bases align to TRBD2. CDR3 length equals 16 residues. Unmatched junction bases numbered 8, after V lost 4 bases and J lost 2 bases. Germline V gene lookup returns CDR1 SGHRS and CDR2 YFSETQ. The full variable domain, rest sourced from reference TRBV5-1 and TRBJ2-1, is KAGVTQTPRYLIKTRGQQVTLSCSPISGHRSVSWYQQTPGQGLQFLFEYFSETQRNKGNFPGRFSGRQFSNSRSEMNVSTLELGDSALYLCASSPPGGAAYNEQFFGPGTRLTVL.

The chain is built from TRBV5-6 and TRBJ1-6; unclear D gene. There are 14 residues in the CDR3. The germline V and J ends were trimmed by 4 bases and 11 bases, with 16 bases remaining between them. Germline loops: CDR1 SGHDT, CDR2 YYEEEE. CDR3 nucleotides: TGTGCCAGCAGCATAGGTGGACTGAGCACACCCCTCCACTTT. This codes for CASSIGGLSTPLHF.

V is TRBV5-1 and J is TRBJ2-1; possible D gene TRBD1, 5 bases. The V and J ends lost 0 bases and 7 bases respectively, with 11 bases between them. Looked up from germline, CDR1 is SGHRS and CDR2 is YFSETQ. The CDR3 covers 14 residues. The CDR3 loop is CASSLELRGNEQFF. CDR3 DNA sequence: TGCGCCAGCAGCTTGGAGCTTAGGGGTAATGAGCAGTTCTTC. Filled out from reference TRBV5-1 and TRBJ2-1, the complete variable domain reads KAGVTQTPRYLIKTRGQQVTLSCSPISGHRSVSWYQQTPGQGLQFLFEYFSETQRNKGNFPGRFSGRQFSNSRSEMNVSTLELGDSALYLCASSLELRGNEQFFGPGTRLTVL.

The chain employs TRBV10-2 and TRBJ1-2; D is undetermined. There are 14 residues in the CDR3. Trimming pared 3 bases from V and 2 bases from J, leaving 10 bases between. Germline CDR1 is WSHSY and CDR2 is SAAADI. The CDR3 DNA reads as TGCGCCAGCAGTGATGTTGGGCGGAACTATGGCTACACCTTC. Translated: CASSDVGRNYGYTF.

The chain employs TRBV12-5 and TRBJ2-2; possibly TRBD2 for D (5 bases). CDR1 LGHNT and CDR2 FRNRAP come from the germline V gene. V was trimmed by 8 bases and J by 6 bases, leaving 7 bases between them. CDR3 length: 11 residues. CDR3 in DNA: TGTGCTAGTCGGGGAGCCGGGGAGCTGTTTTTT. Translating gives CASRGAGELFF.

The chain recombines TRBV18 with TRBJ1-1; D is unresolved. Trimming removed 2 bases from V and 4 bases from J, with 8 bases in between. Germline CDR1 KGHSH, CDR2 LQKENI. This CDR3 has 13 residues. The CDR3 sequence: CASSPSAGTEAFF. The CDR3 coding sequence is TGTGCCAGCTCACCATCGGCCGGCACTGAAGCTTTCTTT.

This chain links TRBV2 with TRBJ1-1; 8 bases line up with TRBD1. The germline gives CDR1 SNHLY, CDR2 FYNNEI. The J segment lost 3 bases and the V segment lost 8 bases, leaving 11 bases of the junction unmatched. The CDR3 sequence is 15 residues long. CDR3 coding DNA: TGTGCCAGCGGATCCAAGACAGGGGTTGACACTGAAGCTTTCTTT. Translation: CASGSKTGVDTEAFF.